This is a list of T cell receptor beta chains from one sample in a study of a mutant IDH1 vaccine in newly diagnosed glioma. The antigens these receptors bind are not known. The table came from immunoSEQ multiplex PCR; TCRdb's copy has only in-frame clones and leaves some out. The sample carries tens of thousands of clones, roughly 76% recorded once. The sequencing used PBMCs, collected from a glioma patient whose treatment included an IDH1 peptide vaccine. The source is a middle-aged man with glioma. Both conserved end residues are part of each CDR3. The D gene is left open where the match is weak. Clone size is given for some rows only: seen once, a few or many times, or a class if the clone is expanded.

d_gene	v_gene	len	abundance	j_gene	CDR3aa	CDR3nt
TRBD2	TRBV5-1	16	.	TRBJ2-5	CASSLFGLAGGETQYF	TGCGCCAGCAGCTTGTTCGGACTAGCGGGAGGGGAGACCCAGTACTTC
.	TRBV2	14	.	TRBJ1-4	CASHQIPTNEKLFF	TGTGCCAGCCATCAAATTCCAACTAATGAAAAACTGTTTTTT
.	TRBV10-3	15	.	TRBJ2-2	CAIRNTGTQIGELFF	TGTGCCATCAGGAACACTGGGACTCAAATCGGGGAGCTGTTTTTT
.	TRBV6-4	14	.	TRBJ2-2	CASSLDLNTGELFF	TGTGCCAGCAGTCTTGACCTGAACACCGGGGAGCTGTTTTTT
.	TRBV7-9	12	.	TRBJ2-5	CASGLPKETQYF	TGTGCCAGCGGACTTCCGAAAGAGACCCAGTACTTC
TRBD1	TRBV7-2	16	.	TRBJ2-1	CASTSRGPSSYNEQFF	TGTGCCAGCACATCTAGGGGGCCCTCTTCCTACAATGAGCAGTTCTTC
.	TRBV27	14	.	TRBJ2-1	CASSLGERINEQFF	TGTGCCAGCAGTTTGGGGGAAAGAATAAATGAGCAGTTCTTC
TRBD2	TRBV18	19	.	TRBJ2-3	CASSPLRQGGRVGTDTQYF	TGTGCCAGCTCACCGCTTCGCCAGGGAGGGCGAGTTGGCACAGATACGCAGTATTTT
.	TRBV30	15	.	TRBJ1-1	CAWSVQGLTNTEAFF	TGTGCCTGGAGTGTCCAGGGGCTCACGAACACTGAAGCTTTCTTT
.	TRBV9	16	.	TRBJ1-3	CASSVVEPLSGNTIYF	TGTGCCAGCAGCGTAGTGGAGCCCCTCTCTGGAAACACCATATATTTT
TRBD1	TRBV5-1	14	once	TRBJ2-2	CASSWQGAPGELFF	TGCGCCAGCAGCTGGCAGGGGGCACCCGGGGAGCTGTTTTTT
.	TRBV4-1	17	.	TRBJ1-1	CASSQRSGTALNTEAFF	TGCGCCAGCAGCCAAAGGAGCGGGACCGCGCTGAACACTGAAGCTTTCTTT
.	TRBV25-1	14	.	TRBJ2-7	CASSVFDTSSEQYF	TGTGCCAGCAGTGTTTTCGACACCAGCTCCGAGCAGTACTTC
.	TRBV5-1	15	.	TRBJ1-2	CASSLLSRDPDGYTF	TGCGCCAGCAGCTTGTTAAGCAGAGACCCTGATGGCTACACCTTC
.	TRBV5-6	15	few	TRBJ2-7	CASSLLGRGSDEQYF	TGTGCCAGCAGCTTGTTGGGCAGGGGTTCCGACGAGCAGTACTTC
TRBD1	TRBV5-3	17	.	TRBJ1-5	CARSLARRDSVDQPQHF	TGTGCCAGAAGCTTGGCGCGGCGGGACAGCGTCGATCAGCCCCAGCATTTT
.	TRBV10-3	15	.	TRBJ1-1	CAISESPEGSTEAFF	TGTGCCATCAGTGAGTCGCCTGAAGGGAGTACTGAAGCTTTCTTT
.	TRBV5-1	12	.	TRBJ1-2	CASSSDLRGYTF	TGCGCCAGCAGCTCGGACCTCCGGGGCTACACCTTC
TRBD2	TRBV4-2	17	.	TRBJ2-1	CASSPPAGVAGNNEQFF	TGTGCCAGCAGTCCCCCGGCGGGGGTAGCGGGAAACAATGAGCAGTTCTTC
.	TRBV27	14	.	TRBJ2-7	CASSGTPGPYEQYF	TGTGCCAGCAGTGGGACCCCGGGACCCTACGAGCAGTACTTC